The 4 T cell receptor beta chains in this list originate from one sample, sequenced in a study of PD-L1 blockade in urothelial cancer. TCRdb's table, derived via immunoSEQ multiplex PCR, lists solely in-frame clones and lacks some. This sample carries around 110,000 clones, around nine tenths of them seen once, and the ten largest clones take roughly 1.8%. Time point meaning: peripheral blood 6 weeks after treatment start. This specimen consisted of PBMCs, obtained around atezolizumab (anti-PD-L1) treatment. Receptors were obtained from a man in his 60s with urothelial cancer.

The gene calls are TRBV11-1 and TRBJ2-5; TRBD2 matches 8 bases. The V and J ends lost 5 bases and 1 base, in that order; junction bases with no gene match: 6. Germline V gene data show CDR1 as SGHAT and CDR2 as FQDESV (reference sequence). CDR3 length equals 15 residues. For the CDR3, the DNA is TGTGCCAGCAGCCCGCCTAGCGGGTCCCAAGAGACCCAGTACTTC. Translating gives CASSPPSGSQETQYF.

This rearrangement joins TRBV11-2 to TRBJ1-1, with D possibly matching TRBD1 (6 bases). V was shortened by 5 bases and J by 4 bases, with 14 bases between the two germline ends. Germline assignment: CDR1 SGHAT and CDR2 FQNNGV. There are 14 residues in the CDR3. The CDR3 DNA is TGTGCCAGCAGCCCCAGGGGCGGACTCACTGAAGCTTTCTTT. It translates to CASSPRGGLTEAFF.

The CDR3 loop reads CASSLTDYNEQFF. The CDR3 DNA reads TGTGCCAGCAGTTTGACAGACTACAATGAGCAGTTCTTC. The V call is TRBV5-5, the J call TRBJ2-1; D is possibly TRBD1 (5 bases). Germline V gene data show CDR1 as SGHKS and CDR2 as YYEKEE (reference sequence). Trimming took off 5 bases at V and 3 bases at J, with 9 bases between the two ends. This CDR3 has 13 residues.

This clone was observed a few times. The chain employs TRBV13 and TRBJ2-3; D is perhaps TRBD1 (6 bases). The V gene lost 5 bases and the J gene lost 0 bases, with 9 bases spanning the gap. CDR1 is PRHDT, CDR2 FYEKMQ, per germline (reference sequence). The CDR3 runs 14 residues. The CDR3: CASSGQPSTDTQYF. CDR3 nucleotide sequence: TGTGCCAGCAGCGGACAGCCCAGCACAGATACGCAGTATTTT.